One sample yielded the 16 T cell receptor beta chains listed below, sequenced in a study of blood T cells in healthy people across ages. The authors ran a second PCR of about 7 to 11 cycles using a sample-barcoded 5' primer and a J-beta primer mix. TCRdb independently ran MiXCR on the 5' RACE reads; one entry per CDR3 protein. The sample holds around 1,900,000 distinct CDR3 sequences, around 42% seen once. The sequenced material came from blood. The receptors derive from a human donor in good health.

A few counts support this clonotype. The rearrangement joins TRBV20-1 to TRBJ2-7, with D possibly matching TRBD1 (5 bases). This CDR3 has 15 amino acids. Per germline, CDR1 DFQATT and CDR2 SNEGSKA (reference sequence). V was clipped by 6 bases and J by 0 bases, with 18 bases between them. Here the CDR3 reads CSAKPGKTVSYEQYF. The CDR3 DNA sequence: TGCAGTGCCAAGCCTGGCAAGACAGTCTCCTACGAGCAGTACTTC.

CDR3 residues: CATSRDRTGGGRDTQYF. In DNA form, the CDR3 reads TGTGCCACCAGCAGAGATCGGACCGGTGGGGGGCGGGATACGCAGTATTTT. The rearrangement joins TRBV15 to TRBJ2-3; D may be TRBD1 or TRBD2 (6 bases each). Germline V gives CDR1 LNHNV, CDR2 YYDKDF (reference sequence). The CDR3 is 17 amino acids. V lost 0 bases and J lost 6, with 19 bases in between.

This chain links TRBV12-3 or TRBV12-4 with TRBJ2-2; a possible D gene is TRBD1 (6 bases). V lost 8 bases and J lost 5, with 24 bases in between. This CDR3 is 17 amino acids long. The CDR3, as DNA: TGTGCCAGCGGGCTGACGAGGGACACCTCGGGGACCGGGGAGCTGTTTTTT. Translated, it gives CASGLTRDTSGTGELFF.

This clonotype was detected only once. This sequence joins TRBV29-1 and TRBJ2-1, with D uncertain. Trimming stripped 5 bases from V and 8 bases from J, with 7 bases between. The germline CDR1 and CDR2 sequences are SQVTM and ANQGSEA. The CDR3 is 10 amino acids. CDR3 residues: CSVNYDEQFF. DNA of the CDR3: TGCAGCGTTAATTACGATGAGCAGTTCTTC.

This clonotype has just a few counts. The CDR3 protein is CASSEGGVYEQYF. CDR3 nucleotide sequence: TGTGCCAGCAGTGAAGGGGGGGTCTACGAGCAGTACTTC. This chain connects TRBV2 to TRBJ2-4; the D gene is possibly TRBD2 (6 bases). Matching the DNA end better, TRBJ2-7 makes the J call doubtful. The germline CDR1 and CDR2 sequences are SNHLY and FYNNEI. This CDR3 comprises 13 residues.

The rearrangement uses TRBV7-9 and TRBJ1-1; D is possibly TRBD1 (5 bases). Looked up from germline, CDR1 is SEHNR and CDR2 is FQNEAQ (reference sequence). Trimming took 5 bases from V and 5 from J, leaving 15 bases between them. This CDR3 is built from 14 residues. The CDR3: CASSPPGRATEAFF. The CDR3 nucleotides are TGTGCCAGCAGCCCCCCGGGGCGTGCGACTGAAGCTTTCTTT. The full variable domain, with the rest looked up from reference TRBV7-9 and TRBJ1-1, is DTGVSQNPRHKITKRGQNVTFRCDPISEHNRLYWYRQTLGQGPEFLTYFQNEAQLEKSRLLSDRFSAERPKGSFSTLEIQRTEQGDSAMYLCASSPPGRATEAFFGQGTRLTVV.

V usage is TRBV7-9 and J usage is TRBJ2-7; D ambiguous. In germline, CDR1 is SEHNR, CDR2 FQNEAQ (reference sequence). The V gene lost 5 bases and the J gene lost 3 bases, with 14 bases spanning the gap. The CDR3 spans 14 residues. This CDR3 reads CASSHTLSGYEQYF. CDR3 bases: TGTGCCAGCAGCCATACCCTGTCCGGCTACGAGCAGTACTTC.

The chain carries TRBV12-3 or TRBV12-4 and TRBJ1-2; D is unresolved. V lost 3 bases and J 4 bases, leaving 15 bases between the germline ends. The CDR3 runs to 15 residues. CDR3: CASSFSGILSYGYTF. CDR3 bases: TGTGCCAGCAGTTTTAGTGGAATCCTTAGCTATGGCTACACCTTC.

Only a few counts were recorded for this clonotype. The chain is built from TRBV18 and TRBJ2-5; possibly TRBD1 or TRBD2 for D (5 bases each). Germline lookup yields CDR1 KGHSH and CDR2 LQKENI. The CDR3 has 16 residues. Trimming took 3 bases from V and 9 from J, leaving 23 bases between them. The CDR3 here is CASSPGGRQGVEAQYF. The CDR3 DNA reads TGTGCCAGCTCACCCGGAGGCCGTCAGGGAGTCGAGGCCCAGTACTTC. Combining the CDR3 with reference TRBV18 and TRBJ2-5 gives the whole variable domain NAGVMQNPRHLVRRRGQEARLRCSPMKGHSHVYWYRQLPEEGLKFMVYLQKENIIDESGMPKERFSAEFPKEGPSILRIQQVVRGDSAAYFCASSPGGRQGVEAQYFGPGTRLLVL.

The chain employs TRBV5-1 and TRBJ1-2; D call uncertain. The ends were cut back, 1 base at V and 4 bases at J, with 11 bases in the middle. This CDR3 has 14 residues. Germline CDR1 is SGHRS and CDR2 is YFSETQ. CDR3 region: CASSLSTGPYGYTF. The CDR3 region has the DNA TGCGCCAGCAGCTTGTCAACTGGACCCTATGGCTACACCTTC.

The sample holds a few counts of this clonotype. The genes are TRBV13 and TRBJ1-2, with 7 bases aligning to TRBD1. CDR1 PRHDT and CDR2 FYEKMQ come from the germline V gene (reference sequence). Unmatched junction bases numbered 15, after V lost 0 bases and J lost 5 bases. CDR3 length equals 18 residues. The DNA of the CDR3 is TGTGCCAGCAGCTTAGGTTCGACAGGGTCGGCGTGGTCTTATGGCTACACCTTC. It yields the protein CASSLGSTGSAWSYGYTF.

The table lists this clonotype with a few counts. This sequence joins TRBV28 and TRBJ1-2; D gene ambiguous. The germline CDR1 and CDR2 sequences are MDHEN and SYDVKM. This CDR3 contains 16 residues. V was pared by 4 bases and J by 2 bases, with 17 bases between. The CDR3 sequence is CASSSIDQTPNYGYTF. The CDR3 nucleotides read TGTGCCAGCAGTTCCATTGATCAAACTCCCAACTATGGCTACACCTTC.

The chain is built from TRBV7-6 and TRBJ2-3; D unclear. Trimming shortened V by 7 bases and J by 4 bases, and 21 bases separated the two germline ends. This CDR3 comprises 16 residues. From germline, CDR1 is SGHVS and CDR2 FNYEAQ. CDR3 in amino acids: CASNHPLGNRADTQYF. CDR3 bases: TGTGCCAGCAACCATCCTTTGGGGAATAGGGCAGATACGCAGTATTTT.

This clonotype was recorded a few times. The J gene is TRBJ2-1, the V gene TRBV20-1; 15 bases fit TRBD2. The CDR3 runs to 16 residues. Losses at the gene ends were 1 base for V and 4 bases for J; bases not matched to a gene: 2. Germline lookup yields CDR1 DFQATT and CDR2 SNEGSKA (reference sequence). CDR3 coding DNA: TGCAGTGCTAGAGGGACTAGCGGGGGGGTGTACAATGAGCAGTTCTTC. This codes for CSARGTSGGVYNEQFF.

The genes are TRBV20-1 and TRBJ2-1; 8 positions match TRBD1. The V gene end was trimmed by 0 bases and the J gene end by 3 bases; junction bases not matched to a gene: 4. CDR3 length: 15 amino acids. The germline gives CDR1 DFQATT, CDR2 SNEGSKA (reference sequence). CDR3 in amino acids: CSARDITGGYNEQFF. The DNA for the CDR3 is TGCAGTGCTAGAGATATCACAGGGGGCTACAATGAGCAGTTCTTC.

The chain links TRBV13 to TRBJ2-7; D could derive from TRBD1 or TRBD2 (5 bases each). Trimming removed 4 bases from V and 2 bases from J, with 12 bases in between. The CDR3 totals 14 residues. Per germline, CDR1 PRHDT and CDR2 FYEKMQ (reference sequence). CDR3 residues: CASSSDGTTYEQYF. For the CDR3, the DNA is TGTGCCAGCAGCTCAGACGGGACGACCTACGAGCAGTACTTC.